The rows below give T cell receptor beta chains drawn from one sample of a study of shared clonotypes between healthy human individuals. The method was immunoSEQ multiplex PCR; TCRdb's version includes in-frame clones alone and lacks a portion of them. This table has about 1,500,000 clones, more than 95% appearing once. Sequencing was carried out using naive CD4+ T cells sorted from blood. The source is a man aged 30 to 39 in good health. Both conserved end residues are part of each CDR3. A D gene is named only where the DNA matches it firmly. Clone size is stated in some rows and not others, as once, few, many or a class when expanded.

v_call	d_call	clone_size	j_call	cdr3_nt	cdr3_aa
TRBV10-3	.	.	TRBJ2-7	TGTGCCATCAGTGAGACAGGTTACGAGCAGTACTTC	CAISETGYEQYF
TRBV5-1	TRBD2	.	TRBJ2-3	TGCGCCAGCAGCCCGGGACTAGCTGGCGATACGCAGTATTTT	CASSPGLAGDTQYF
TRBV27	TRBD1	.	TRBJ1-4	TGTGCCAGCACCAGGACAGGGACCTTGCAACTAGGGAGTAGGAATGAAAAACTGTTTTTT	CASTRTGTLQLGSRNEKLFF
TRBV6-1	TRBD2	.	TRBJ2-7	TGTGCCAGTACGGTGTCCGTGGCGGGAGTAGGCGAGCAGTACTTC	CASTVSVAGVGEQYF
TRBV25-1	.	.	TRBJ1-2	TGTGCCAGCAGTGAATGGGGTCGACTGCCGGGTGGCTACACCTTC	CASSEWGRLPGGYTF
TRBV27	TRBD2	.	TRBJ2-5	TGTGCCAGCAGCCAGACCGGGACTAGACGCCAAGAGACCCAGTACTTC	CASSQTGTRRQETQYF
TRBV18	.	once	TRBJ2-5	TGTGCCAGCTCATACGGCGAACAAGAGACCCAGTACTTC	CASSYGEQETQYF
TRBV5-4	TRBD1	.	TRBJ2-2	TGTGCCAGCAGCTTGCCGACAGGGGACACCGGGGAGCTGTTTTTT	CASSLPTGDTGELFF
TRBV5-5	TRBD2	once	TRBJ2-7	TGTGCCAGCAGCGGTCTAGCGGGAGCAAACTACGAGCAGTACTTC	CASSGLAGANYEQYF
TRBV18	.	.	TRBJ2-2	TGTGCCAGCTCACCATTGTTAGTGGGTACGAACACCGGGGAGCTGTTTTTT	CASSPLLVGTNTGELFF
TRBV29-1	TRBD1	.	TRBJ2-5	TGCAGCGTTGGCTCCGACAGGGGAGAGACCCAGTACTTC	CSVGSDRGETQYF
TRBV5-1	.	.	TRBJ2-2	TGCGCCAGCAGCCCGGACGGGGTCCGTAGCGGCGGGGAGCTGTTTTTT	CASSPDGVRSGGELFF
TRBV6-6	.	.	TRBJ2-3	TGTGCCAGCAGTTGGGACGGCACAGATACGCAGTATTTT	CASSWDGTDTQYF
TRBV2	.	.	TRBJ1-1	TGTGCCAGCAATCCACGACCGGGCCCCGCGCGGAACACTGAAGCTTTCTTT	CASNPRPGPARNTEAFF
TRBV5-8	TRBD2	.	TRBJ2-7	TGTGCCAGCAGCTTGGGGTCAGGGAGGGGCGAGCAGTACTTC	CASSLGSGRGEQYF
TRBV5-1	.	.	TRBJ2-1	TGCGCCAGCAGTAATCCTTCAGGAAACAATGAGCAGTTCTTC	CASSNPSGNNEQFF
TRBV18	TRBD1	.	TRBJ1-3	TGTGCCAGCTCACCAACTCAGGGGGTCCCTGGAAACACCATATATTTT	CASSPTQGVPGNTIYF
TRBV29-1	.	.	TRBJ2-4	TGCAGCGTTCAGCCTGTAGCCAAAAACATTCAGTACTTC	CSVQPVAKNIQYF
TRBV7-9	.	.	TRBJ2-3	TGTGCCAGCAGGACAGACACAGATACGCAGTATTTT	CASRTDTDTQYF
TRBV7-2	.	.	TRBJ1-3	TGTGCCAGCAGCTATGGGACAATTGCTGGAAACACCATATATTTT	CASSYGTIAGNTIYF